A single sample is the source of the 26 T cell receptor beta chains below, sequenced in a study of blood T cell repertoires in COVID-19. The repertoire was sequenced with immunoSEQ multiplex PCR; TCRdb's copy has only in-frame clones and lacks some. The sample lists about 150,000 clones; roughly 88% were seen once. Sequenced sample: PBMCs or T cells enriched from blood (not recorded which). The receptors derive from a man aged 45-65 years who had recovered from COVID-19.

This clone was counted once. For the CDR3, the DNA is TGTGCCAGTAGTCCCCGTGGGACTGAGAACACTGAAGCTTTCTTT. It codes for CASSPRGTENTEAFF. This rearrangement joins TRBV19 to TRBJ1-1; TRBD1 is a possible D gene (5 bases). V lost 5 bases to trimming and J lost 1 base, with 14 bases between them. This CDR3 spans 15 amino acids. CDR1 is LNHDA and CDR2 is SQIVND in the germline V gene (reference sequence).

The CDR3 coding sequence is TGTGCCAGTAGTAAGGTCACAGGCCCCTTAAAGACCCAGTACTTC. Encoded protein: CASSKVTGPLKTQYF. J is TRBJ2-5 and V is TRBV19; D is possibly TRBD1 (5 bases). The V and J ends lost 4 bases and 6 bases respectively, with 18 bases between them. From germline, CDR1 is LNHDA and CDR2 SQIVND (reference sequence). The CDR3 is 15 residues long.

The DNA for the CDR3 is TGCGCCAGCAGCCCTGGACAGAACTACGAGCAGTACTTC. This gives the protein CASSPGQNYEQYF. This sequence joins TRBV5-1 and TRBJ2-7, with TRBD1 as a possible D gene (6 bases). In germline, CDR1 is SGHRS, CDR2 YFSETQ. V gave up 4 bases and J gave up 3 bases, with 11 bases separating them. The CDR3 loop spans 13 amino acids.

This sequence joins TRBV6-5 and TRBJ2-1; the match to TRBD2 covers 15 bases. The germline gives CDR1 MNHEY, CDR2 SVGAGI. With V trimmed by 2 bases and J by 7 bases, 3 bases remained unmatched. This CDR3 comprises 16 residues. CDR3 sequence (DNA): TGTGCCAGCAGTTACCAAGGACTAGCGGGGGGGAATGAGCAGTTCTTC. Its translation: CASSYQGLAGGNEQFF.

In its sample, this clone was seen a few times. The chain has TRBV27 and TRBJ1-1, with 10 positions matching TRBD1. This CDR3 spans 14 amino acids. CDR1 is MNHEY and CDR2 is SMNVEV in the germline V gene (reference sequence). V shed 5 bases and J 5 bases; nucleotides not matched to a gene: 5. The CDR3 bases are TGTGCCAGCAGTACTCGGACAGGGGGGACTGAAGCTTTCTTT. This codes for CASSTRTGGTEAFF.

This chain connects TRBV6-5 to TRBJ2-7; 7 bases fit TRBD1. Losses at the gene ends were 6 bases for V and 2 bases for J; bases not matched to a gene: 10. CDR1 and CDR2 from the germline V gene are MNHEY and SVGAGI. The CDR3 spans 15 residues. CDR3 in DNA: TGTGCCAGCAGGTACGTTAGTACAGGGGCCTACGAGCAGTACTTC. This encodes CASRYVSTGAYEQYF.

This clone showed up just once. The V gene is TRBV6-5, the J gene TRBJ2-4; 10 nucleotides match TRBD2. This CDR3 has 13 amino acids. The junction had 6 bases not matched to a gene; V was cut back by 8 bases and J by 8 bases. CDR1 is MNHEY and CDR2 is SVGAGI in the germline V gene. CDR3 coding DNA: TGTGCCAGCTCTAGCGGGAGAAGGGACATTCAGTACTTC. Translating gives CASSSGRRDIQYF.

The chain carries TRBV6-5 and TRBJ2-3; TRBD1 matches at 7 bases. Trimming cost V 1 base and J 2 bases; bases outside gene matches: 6. The CDR3 is 16 amino acids. In germline, CDR1 is MNHEY, CDR2 SVGAGI. The CDR3 nucleotides are TGTGCCAGCAGTTACTTAAACAGGGGTCCCACAGATACGCAGTATTTT. Protein product: CASSYLNRGPTDTQYF.

The table lists this clone with a few counts. This chain links TRBV7-2 with TRBJ1-6; the match to TRBD1 covers 7 bases. The germline gives CDR1 SGHTA, CDR2 FQGNSA. J lost 7 bases, V lost 0 bases, and 3 bases had no gene match. The CDR3 contains 15 residues. The CDR3 is CASSLAGGANSPLHF. The CDR3 DNA is TGTGCCAGCAGCTTAGCAGGGGGCGCAAATTCACCCCTCCACTTT.

This clone was counted between two and nine times. The V call is TRBV24-1, the J call TRBJ1-2, with 7 nucleotides matching TRBD1. From germline, CDR1 is KGHDR and CDR2 SFDVKD. Unmatched junction bases numbered 7, after V lost 3 bases and J lost 4 bases. The CDR3 totals 15 residues. CDR3 protein: CATSDGPGQTYGYTF. CDR3 DNA: TGTGCCACCAGTGATGGCCCGGGACAGACCTATGGCTACACCTTC.

The CDR3 nucleotides are TGTGCCAGCAGACTCGACAGGGGCTTCTATGGCTACACCTTC. Its protein is CASRLDRGFYGYTF. The gene calls are TRBV28 and TRBJ1-2; 8 nucleotides align to TRBD1. The CDR3 length is 14 residues. CDR1 MDHEN and CDR2 SYDVKM come from the germline V gene. V trimming: 6 bases; J trimming: 4 bases; junction bases outside the gene matches: 7.

The genes are TRBV5-4 and TRBJ1-2; D unclear. Germline assignment: CDR1 SGHNT and CDR2 YYREEE (reference sequence). Trimming took 4 bases from V and 4 from J, leaving 11 bases between them. The CDR3 spans 13 residues. The CDR3 reads CASSPDIVYGYTF. CDR3 DNA: TGTGCCAGCAGCCCCGACATAGTCTATGGCTACACCTTC.

The chain carries TRBV18 and TRBJ1-1, with D unresolved. There are 14 residues in the CDR3. CDR1 and CDR2 from the germline V gene are KGHSH and LQKENI. The ends were cut back, 2 bases at V and 4 bases at J, with 11 bases in the middle. CDR3 sequence reads: CASSPALRGTEAFF. Written as DNA, the CDR3 is TGTGCCAGCTCACCAGCCTTGAGAGGCACTGAAGCTTTCTTT.

The rearrangement uses TRBV10-2 and TRBJ2-4; 8 nucleotides line up with TRBD1. V trimming: 6 bases; J trimming: 2 bases; junction bases outside the gene matches: 15. Germline V lookup: CDR1 WSHSY, CDR2 SAAADI. The CDR3 is 18 amino acids. The CDR3 loop reads CASRAGQGSLLSKNIQYF. The CDR3 bases are TGCGCCAGCAGGGCCGGACAGGGCTCTCTTCTTTCCAAAAACATTCAGTACTTC.

This CDR3 reads CASTLRGSYNEQFF. The CDR3 nucleotides read TGTGCCAGTACCCTACGTGGCTCCTACAATGAGCAGTTCTTC. This chain uses TRBV19 with TRBJ2-1; no clear D. Germline V gene sequence: CDR1 LNHDA, CDR2 SQIVND (reference sequence). V dropped 7 bases and J dropped 0 bases, with 10 bases sitting between them. This CDR3 comprises 14 residues.

The chain carries TRBV27 and TRBJ1-1, with D tentatively TRBD1 (5 bases). The V end was cut by 6 bases, the J end by 1 base, with 33 bases between. Looked up from germline, CDR1 is MNHEY and CDR2 is SMNVEV (reference sequence). This CDR3 comprises 21 residues. This CDR3 reads CASSPFGPGGESPAKNTEAFF. The CDR3 DNA reads as TGTGCCAGCAGCCCCTTCGGTCCGGGAGGGGAATCACCTGCCAAGAACACTGAAGCTTTCTTT.

The chain recombines TRBV14 with TRBJ2-7, with 11 positions matching TRBD2. V gave up 4 bases and J gave up 6 bases; unmatched junction bases: 8. This CDR3 comprises 15 residues. Per the germline V gene, CDR1 is SGHDN and CDR2 is FVKESK. CDR3: CASSPRGSGRAEQYF. CDR3 coding DNA: TGTGCCAGCAGCCCCCGGGGTAGCGGGAGGGCCGAGCAGTACTTC. The entire variable domain, with the rest obtained from reference TRBV14 and TRBJ2-7, is as follows: EAGVTQFPSHSVIEKGQTVTLRCDPISGHDNLYWYRRVMGKEIKFLLHFVKESKQDESGMPNNRFLAERTGGTYSTLKVQPAELEDSGVYFCASSPRGSGRAEQYFGPGTRLTVT.

The chain joins TRBV7-9 to TRBJ2-5; no reliable D call. This CDR3 spans 14 amino acids. Germline V CDR1 and CDR2: SEHNR, FQNEAQ (reference sequence). Trimming shortened V by 1 base and J by 1 base, and 7 bases separated the two germline ends. Here the CDR3 reads CASSLEIGQETQYF. Here the CDR3 DNA reads TGTGCCAGCAGCTTAGAAATCGGCCAAGAGACCCAGTACTTC.

This chain links TRBV28 with TRBJ2-7; 12 bases are a match to TRBD2. V gave up 7 bases and J gave up 1 base; unmatched junction bases: 2. This CDR3 comprises 14 residues. Germline CDR1 and CDR2: MDHEN and SYDVKM. The CDR3 nucleotides are TGTGCCAGCACTAGCGGGGGGGCTTCCTACGAGCAGTACGTC. The encoded protein is CASTSGGASYEQYV.

The chain recombines TRBV10-3 with TRBJ1-2, with 8 bases matching TRBD1. The CDR3 has 15 residues. V trimming: 3 bases; J trimming: 1 base; junction bases outside the gene matches: 4. CDR1 is ENHRY and CDR2 is SYGVKD in the germline V gene. This CDR3 is CAISEPGQDNYGYTF. The DNA for the CDR3 is TGTGCCATCAGTGAACCGGGACAGGATAACTATGGCTACACCTTC.

This clone was seen only once. J is TRBJ1-6 and V is TRBV19, with no clear D. CDR1 and CDR2 from the germline V gene are LNHDA and SQIVND (reference sequence). V lost 3 bases, J lost 7 bases, and 7 bases lay in between. The CDR3 runs to 13 residues. The CDR3 coding sequence is TGTGCCAGTAGTATGATAGCGAATTCACCCCTCCACTTT. The encoded protein is CASSMIANSPLHF.

The chain uses TRBV7-6 and TRBJ2-5; the match to TRBD1 covers 7 bases. This CDR3 comprises 14 residues. Germline V lookup: CDR1 SGHVS, CDR2 FNYEAQ. The V segment lost 10 bases and the J segment 1 base; nucleotides outside the gene matches: 9. This CDR3 is CATVDRMGQETQYF. CDR3 nucleotides: TGTGCCACTGTGGACAGGATGGGCCAAGAGACCCAGTACTTC.

This chain's CDR3 is CSAIPKRTLHF. Written as DNA, the CDR3 is TGCAGTGCTATCCCGAAGAGGACCCTCCACTTT. The V and J genes are TRBV20-1 and TRBJ1-6, with no clear D. The CDR3 runs to 11 residues. Germline V lookup: CDR1 DFQATT, CDR2 SNEGSKA (reference sequence). V shed 4 bases and J shed 14 bases, with 12 bases lying between them.

The V gene is TRBV5-1, the J gene TRBJ1-1; D is perhaps TRBD1 (6 bases). The CDR3 is made up of 17 amino acids. Germline CDR1 reads SGHRS; CDR2 reads YFSETQ. The V and J ends lost 1 base and 0 bases respectively, with 16 bases between them. CDR3 sequence: CASSLNGQLNMNTEAFF. CDR3 nucleotide sequence: TGCGCCAGCAGCTTGAATGGACAGCTCAATATGAACACTGAAGCTTTCTTT.

The chain carries TRBV6-2 or TRBV6-3 and TRBJ2-3; TRBD2 is a possible D gene (6 bases). CDR1 MNHEY and CDR2 SVGEGT come from the germline V gene. Trimming removed 0 bases from V and 2 bases from J, with 9 bases in between. This CDR3 is 15 amino acids long. The CDR3 DNA sequence: TGTGCCAGCAGTTACTCGGAGGGAAACACAGATACGCAGTATTTT. Encoded protein: CASSYSEGNTDTQYF.

The V call is TRBV7-2, the J call TRBJ1-4; D is unclear. The CDR3 is made up of 13 amino acids. CDR1 is SGHTA and CDR2 is FQGNSA in the germline V gene. Trimming took 3 bases from V and 9 from J, leaving 11 bases between them. The CDR3 region is CASSLVLEQKLFF. In DNA form, the CDR3 reads TGTGCCAGCAGCTTGGTGTTGGAGCAAAAACTGTTTTTT.